This T cell receptor (beta chain) was observed in a study of shared clonotypes between healthy human individuals. This clone came up a few times. The test was conducted at deep level. Clones were read by immunoSEQ multiplex PCR, and TCRdb kept only the in-frame ones, dropping some. The sample carries around 1 million clones, approximately 80% recorded once. Sample: memory CD4+ T cells sorted from blood. Noted subset: CD45RA-negative fraction. The sequence was obtained from a man aged 18 to 30 in good health.

In DNA form, the CDR3 reads TGCGCCAGCAGCTTGGCGGTAAACGTCAATGAAAAACTGTTTTTT. Translating gives CASSLAVNVNEKLFF. The genes are TRBV5-1 and TRBJ1-4; D not certain. The CDR3 spans 15 residues. The germline CDR1 and CDR2 sequences are SGHRS and YFSETQ. V lost 0 bases and J 5 bases, leaving 11 bases between the germline ends.